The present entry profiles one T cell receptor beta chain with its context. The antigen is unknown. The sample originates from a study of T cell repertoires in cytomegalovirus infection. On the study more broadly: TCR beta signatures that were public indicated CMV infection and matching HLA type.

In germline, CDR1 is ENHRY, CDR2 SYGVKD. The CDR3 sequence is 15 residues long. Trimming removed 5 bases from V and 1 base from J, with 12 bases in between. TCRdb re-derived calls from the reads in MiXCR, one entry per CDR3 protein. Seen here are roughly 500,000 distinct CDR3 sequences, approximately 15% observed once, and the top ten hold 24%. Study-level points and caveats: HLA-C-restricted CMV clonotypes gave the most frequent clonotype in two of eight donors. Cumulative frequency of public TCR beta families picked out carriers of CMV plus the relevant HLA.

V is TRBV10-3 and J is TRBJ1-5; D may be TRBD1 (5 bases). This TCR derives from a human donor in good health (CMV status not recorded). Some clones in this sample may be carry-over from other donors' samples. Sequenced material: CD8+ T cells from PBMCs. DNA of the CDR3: TGTGCCATCAGTTTCGGACACAGAAGCAATCAGCCCCAGCATTTT. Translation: CAISFGHRSNQPQHF.